The rows below give T cell receptor beta chains drawn from one sample of a study of regulatory T cells in long-lasting Graves disease. TCRdb passed the multiplex PCR reads through MiXCR, listing each CDR3 protein once. The profile shows about 240,000 distinct CDR3 sequences, 20% of them singletons. The sample here was peripheral blood mononuclear cells (PBMCs), taken at new diagnosis, from a patient treated with antithyroid drugs. These receptor sequences come from a female donor with Graves disease. CDR3s include the opening cysteine and the closing phenylalanine or tryptophan. The order of the fields is CDR3 DNA, CDR3 protein, D gene, J gene, V gene, CDR3 length, clone size. D genes are given only for firm matches. Expanded clones are given a class, and other clones once, few, many or no size at all.

cdr3_nt: TGCGCCAGCAGCCTCGAGGGGGGTTACGAGCAGTACTTC
cdr3_aa: CASSLEGGYEQYF
d_call: -
j_call: TRBJ2-7
v_call: TRBV4-3
cdr3_length: 13
clone_size: many

cdr3_nt: TGCAGTGCTAGTCGGTACACAGCTAACTATGGCTGCACCTTC
cdr3_aa: CSASRYTANYGCTF
d_call: -
j_call: TRBJ1-2
v_call: TRBV20-1
cdr3_length: 14
clone_size: -

cdr3_nt: TGCGCCAGCAGCCCGACAGGGAGCGACGAGCAGTACTTC
cdr3_aa: CASSPTGSDEQYF
d_call: TRBD1
j_call: TRBJ2-7
v_call: TRBV18
cdr3_length: 13
clone_size: many

cdr3_nt: TGTGCCAGTAGTATAGATCCGCAGGGTGGAGAGCAGTACTTC
cdr3_aa: CASSIDPQGGEQYF
d_call: -
j_call: TRBJ2-7
v_call: TRBV19
cdr3_length: 14
clone_size: few

cdr3_nt: TGTGCCAGCAGTTTATCCTTGACAGGGCTCCCCTATGGCTACACCTTC
cdr3_aa: CASSLSLTGLPYGYTF
d_call: TRBD1
j_call: TRBJ1-2
v_call: TRBV27
cdr3_length: 16
clone_size: few

cdr3_nt: TGTGCCAGCAGTTACTCCCTAACGGACAGCCACTACGAGCAGTACTTC
cdr3_aa: CASSYSLTDSHYEQYF
d_call: -
j_call: TRBJ2-7
v_call: TRBV6-5
cdr3_length: 16
clone_size: -

cdr3_nt: TGTGCCAGCAGCGGCGGACTAGCGACATACGAGCAGTACTTC
cdr3_aa: CASSGGLATYEQYF
d_call: TRBD2
j_call: TRBJ2-7
v_call: TRBV7-9
cdr3_length: 14
clone_size: many

cdr3_nt: TGTGCCAGCGGAGCACTGGCGAACACCGGGGAGCTGTTTTTT
cdr3_aa: CASGALANTGELFF
d_call: -
j_call: TRBJ2-2
v_call: TRBV2
cdr3_length: 14
clone_size: many

cdr3_nt: TGCGCCAGCAGCCAAGATGAGGGGGGGGGTCAGCCCCAGCATTTT
cdr3_aa: CASSQDEGGGQPQHF
d_call: -
j_call: TRBJ1-5
v_call: TRBV4-3
cdr3_length: 15
clone_size: -

cdr3_nt: TGCGCCAGCAAGAGGCACCAGAACACTGAAGCTTTCTTT
cdr3_aa: CASKRHQNTEAFF
d_call: -
j_call: TRBJ1-1
v_call: TRBV10-1
cdr3_length: 13
clone_size: many

cdr3_nt: TGTGCCATCAGTGATTCGCAGGGGGCGCCTGAGACCCAGTACTTC
cdr3_aa: CAISDSQGAPETQYF
d_call: TRBD1
j_call: TRBJ2-5
v_call: TRBV10-3
cdr3_length: 15
clone_size: many

cdr3_nt: TGTGCCAGCAGCGCAAGCCGGGACAGCTACAATGAGCAGTTCTTC
cdr3_aa: CASSASRDSYNEQFF
d_call: TRBD1
j_call: TRBJ2-1
v_call: TRBV7-2
cdr3_length: 15
clone_size: many

cdr3_nt: TGTGCCAGTTTCTCGGGCTATGGCTACACCTTC
cdr3_aa: CASFSGYGYTF
d_call: -
j_call: TRBJ1-2
v_call: TRBV19
cdr3_length: 11
clone_size: few

cdr3_nt: TGCGCCAGCAGCAAAGGGACTACACTGAATGAGCAGTTCTTC
cdr3_aa: CASSKGTTLNEQFF
d_call: TRBD2
j_call: TRBJ2-1
v_call: TRBV4-3
cdr3_length: 14
clone_size: many

cdr3_nt: TGCAGTGCTCAAAAAGAGGGATTTTACTACGAGCAGTACTTC
cdr3_aa: CSAQKEGFYYEQYF
d_call: -
j_call: TRBJ2-7
v_call: TRBV20-1
cdr3_length: 14
clone_size: many

cdr3_nt: TGTGCCAGTATTTCGGCAGGGTCGGTCACCGGGGAGCTGTTTTTT
cdr3_aa: CASISAGSVTGELFF
d_call: -
j_call: TRBJ2-2
v_call: TRBV19
cdr3_length: 15
clone_size: -

cdr3_nt: TGTGCCAGCAGTCCCACGACAGGGGGCCAAGAGACCCAGTACTTC
cdr3_aa: CASSPTTGGQETQYF
d_call: TRBD1
j_call: TRBJ2-5
v_call: TRBV12-3/TRBV12-4
cdr3_length: 15
clone_size: many